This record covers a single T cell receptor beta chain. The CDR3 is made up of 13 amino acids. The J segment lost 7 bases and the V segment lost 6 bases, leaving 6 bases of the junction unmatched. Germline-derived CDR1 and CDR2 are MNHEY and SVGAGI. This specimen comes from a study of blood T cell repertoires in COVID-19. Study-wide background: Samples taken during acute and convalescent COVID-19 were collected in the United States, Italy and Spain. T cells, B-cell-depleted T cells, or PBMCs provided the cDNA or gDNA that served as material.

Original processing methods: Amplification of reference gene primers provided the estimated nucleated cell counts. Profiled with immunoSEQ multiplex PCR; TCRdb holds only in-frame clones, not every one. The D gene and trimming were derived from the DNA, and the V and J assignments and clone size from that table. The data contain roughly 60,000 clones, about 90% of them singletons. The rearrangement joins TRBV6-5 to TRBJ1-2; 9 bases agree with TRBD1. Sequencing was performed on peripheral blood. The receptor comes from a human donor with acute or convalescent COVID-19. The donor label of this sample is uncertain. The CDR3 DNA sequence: TGTGCCAGCAGCCGGGGACAGGGAGTTGGCTACACCTTC. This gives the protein CASSRGQGVGYTF.